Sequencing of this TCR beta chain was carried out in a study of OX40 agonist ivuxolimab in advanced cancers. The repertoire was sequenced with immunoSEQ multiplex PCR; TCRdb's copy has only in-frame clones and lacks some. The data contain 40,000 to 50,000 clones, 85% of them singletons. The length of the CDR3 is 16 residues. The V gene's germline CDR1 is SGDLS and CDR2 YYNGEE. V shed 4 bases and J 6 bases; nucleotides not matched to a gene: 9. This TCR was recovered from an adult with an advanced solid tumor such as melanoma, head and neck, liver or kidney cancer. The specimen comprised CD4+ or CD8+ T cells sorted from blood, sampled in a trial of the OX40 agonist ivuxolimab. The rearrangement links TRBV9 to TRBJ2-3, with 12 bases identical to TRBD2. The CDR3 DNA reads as TGTGCCAGCAGCCCCGGGACTAGCGGGCCGGGGGATACGCAGTATTTT. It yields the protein CASSPGTSGPGDTQYF.